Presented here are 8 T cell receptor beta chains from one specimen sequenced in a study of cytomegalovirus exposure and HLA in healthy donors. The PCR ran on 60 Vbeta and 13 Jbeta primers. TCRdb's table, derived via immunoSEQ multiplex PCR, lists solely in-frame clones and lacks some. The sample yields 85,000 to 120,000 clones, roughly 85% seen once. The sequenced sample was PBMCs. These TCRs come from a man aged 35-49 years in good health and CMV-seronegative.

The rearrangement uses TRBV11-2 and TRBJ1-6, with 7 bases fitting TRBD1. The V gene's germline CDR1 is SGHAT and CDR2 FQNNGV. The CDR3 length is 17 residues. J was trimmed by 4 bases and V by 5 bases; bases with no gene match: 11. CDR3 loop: CASSGLQGSRYNSPLHF. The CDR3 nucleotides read TGTGCCAGCAGCGGCCTACAGGGGTCGCGGTATAATTCACCCCTCCACTTT.

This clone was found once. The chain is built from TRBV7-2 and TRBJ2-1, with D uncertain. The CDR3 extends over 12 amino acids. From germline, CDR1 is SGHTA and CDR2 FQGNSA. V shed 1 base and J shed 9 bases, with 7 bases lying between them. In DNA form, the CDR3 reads TGTGCCAGCAGCTTAGATTCCCTTGAGCAGTTCTTC. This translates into CASSLDSLEQFF. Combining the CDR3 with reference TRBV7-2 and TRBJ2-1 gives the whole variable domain GAGVSQSPSNKVTEKGKDVELRCDPISGHTALYWYRQSLGQGLEFLIYFQGNSAPDKSGLPSDRFSAERTGGSVSTLTIQRTQQEDSAVYLCASSLDSLEQFFGPGTRLTVL.

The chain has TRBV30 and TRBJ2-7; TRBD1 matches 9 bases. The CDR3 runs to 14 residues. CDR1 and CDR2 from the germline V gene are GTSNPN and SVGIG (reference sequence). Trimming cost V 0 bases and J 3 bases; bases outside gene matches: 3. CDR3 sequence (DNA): TGTGCCTGGAGTGTCCCGGACAGGGGCTACGAGCAGTACTTC. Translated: CAWSVPDRGYEQYF.

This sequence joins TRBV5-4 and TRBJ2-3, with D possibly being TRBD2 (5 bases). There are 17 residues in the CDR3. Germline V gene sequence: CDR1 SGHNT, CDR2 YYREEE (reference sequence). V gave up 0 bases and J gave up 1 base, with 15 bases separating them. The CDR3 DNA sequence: TGTGCCAGCAGCTTGGAGGTGGCAGCCGGGGGCACAGATACGCAGTATTTT. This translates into CASSLEVAAGGTDTQYF.

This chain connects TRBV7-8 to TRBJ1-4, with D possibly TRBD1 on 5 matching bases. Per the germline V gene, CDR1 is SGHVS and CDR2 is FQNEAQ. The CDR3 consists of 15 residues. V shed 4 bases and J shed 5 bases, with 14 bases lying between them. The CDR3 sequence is CASSSGGGSNEKLFF. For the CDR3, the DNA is TGTGCCAGCAGCTCGGGCGGGGGATCGAATGAAAAACTGTTTTTT.

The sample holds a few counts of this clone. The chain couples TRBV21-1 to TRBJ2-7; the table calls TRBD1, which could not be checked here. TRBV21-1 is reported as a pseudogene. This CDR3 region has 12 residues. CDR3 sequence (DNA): TGTGCCAGCACCACAGGGTCCTACGAGCAGTACTTC. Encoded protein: CASTTGSYEQYF.

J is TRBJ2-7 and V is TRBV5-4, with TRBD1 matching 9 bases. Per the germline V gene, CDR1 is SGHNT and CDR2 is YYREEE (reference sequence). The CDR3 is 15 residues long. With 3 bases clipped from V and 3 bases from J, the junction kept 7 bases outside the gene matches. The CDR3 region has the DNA TGTGCCAGCAGCTCGTACCGGGACAGGGTCTACGAGCAGTACTTC. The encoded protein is CASSSYRDRVYEQYF.

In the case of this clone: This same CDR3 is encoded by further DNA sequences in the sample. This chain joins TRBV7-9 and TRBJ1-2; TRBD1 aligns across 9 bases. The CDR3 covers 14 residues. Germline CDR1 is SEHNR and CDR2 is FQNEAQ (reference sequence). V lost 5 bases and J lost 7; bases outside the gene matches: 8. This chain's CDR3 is CASSEAGQGLGYTF. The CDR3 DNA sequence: TGTGCCAGCAGCGAAGCCGGACAGGGGCTTGGCTACACCTTC.